This T cell receptor (beta chain) came from a study of CD8 T cells in Susac syndrome. This CDR3 has 16 residues. J lost 6 bases, V lost 3 bases, and 5 bases had no gene match. The germline V gene has CDR1 SNHLY and CDR2 FYNNEI. An amount of RNA that ranged from about 0.45 to 1 ug was reverse transcribed with random hexamers. It was immunoSEQ multiplex PCR that amplified TCR beta CDR3 across 54 Vbeta and 13 Jbeta. TCRdb analysed the immunoSEQ multiplex PCR reads with MiXCR anew, one entry per CDR3 protein. The data show approximately 90,000 distinct CDR3 sequences, around 93% seen once. The chain has TRBV2 and TRBJ2-2, with 12 positions matching TRBD1. This clonotype was obtained from a human donor in good health. Sequencing was carried out using CD8+ T cells from PBMCs. CDR3 region: CASSDKGTGGPGELFF. In nucleotides, the CDR3 is TGTGCCAGCAGTGATAAGGGGACAGGGGGCCCCGGGGAGCTGTTTTTT.